The subject of this entry is one TCR beta chain. Which antigen it targets is not known. No per-base quality is available; no much larger clone lies one base away. These data are taken from a study of shared clonotypes between healthy human individuals (dated by TCRdb to about 2020). About the study as a whole: The cohort included a few men and two women between 18 and 49 years of age. For each donor, three plates each were used for CD4 naive and CD4 memory, two plates were used for CD8 naive, and one plate was used for CD8 memory. The study deeply sequenced blood TCR repertoires of five healthy adults to estimate repertoire size and the extent of clonotype sharing between individuals. Libraries were prepared and TCR repertoires were sequenced by different laboratories using diverse techniques, in order to increase sequencing depth and limit assay-specific biases. Each donor's leukapheresis produced roughly between about 0.9 and 9.5 billion PBMCs.

The study at large found these results: The genetic and exposure-history diversity represented was limited by the small number of donors. Sampling was restricted to blood, and TCR repertoires in tissue are likely to differ from TCR repertoires in blood. Even with the large sequencing depth, rarefaction of the sorted-subset datasets indicated that sequencing was incomplete. Pairwise subsampling led to the expectation that sequencing depth would affect the degree of clonotype sharing among donors. Compared with non-shared clonotypes, the clonotypes found in all four sorted-subset donors had higher generation probabilities. When several donors were compared, the shared fraction of clonotypes was 5% to 6.5% for naive CD4, 3.5% to 4% for naive CD8, 2.3% for memory CD4, and 0.4% for memory CD8. Larger estimated clonotype richness was generally found for naive subsets than for memory subsets.

The donors were healthy, HIV-negative adults with no recently reported acute infections or vaccinations. Every donor was a Caucasian adult living in Nashville, Tennessee, USA. Magnetic negative selection was used to enrich CD4+ T cells, after which naive cells were positively selected on CD45RA and the negative fraction became the memory subset. Blood was collected by leukapheresis, and PBMCs were isolated by Ficoll-Histopaque density gradient centrifugation and then cryopreserved in liquid nitrogen vapor phase. Analytical flow cytometry was used to check the purity and quantity of every magnetically sorted T cell population. Each sorted fraction had its genomic DNA isolated and then quantified by UV absorbance on a Nanodrop 2000c. The germline V gene provides CDR1 ENHRY and CDR2 SYGVKD. The CDR3 spans 17 residues, from the cysteine through the phenylalanine. Just the 51-base CDR3 DNA is kept, in frame starting at base 1.

Using the deep immunoSEQ assay, TCR CDR3 regions were amplified from genomic DNA by multiplex PCR. Genomic DNA extracted from each cell subset was distributed evenly over all wells of several immunoSEQ 96-well plates, and each plate served as one replicate. For sorted subsets, approximately 200 ng of genomic DNA, equivalent to roughly 33,000 T cell genomes, went into each replicate PCR. Purified libraries were measured with a Qubit 3.0 fluorometer, size-checked on a Bioanalyzer 2100, and measured again with the KAPA Library Quantification kit. Every immunoSEQ 96-well plate was sequenced on a dedicated single-read 150-cycle Illumina NextSeq 550 flow cell. Per the original workflow: Because the immunoSEQ output included only junctional sequences and no quality scores, the filtering could not be the same as the filtering used for full-length reads. Sequences were annotated with PyIR, a Python wrapper for IgBLAST v1.9, and V/J genes and CDR3 were assigned using IMGT germline references. Reads with weak V/J assignments (E-value above 1e-6), missing CDR3, stop codons, out-of-frame junctions, or ambiguous translated residues were removed. V3J clonotypes were defined by identical inferred V gene, J gene, and CDR3 amino acid sequence. Percentage overlap between repertoires was calculated by dividing the number of shared unique clonotypes by the size of the smaller repertoire. Three approaches were used to assess repertoire richness: RTK rarefaction, the Chao1 estimator, and Recon v2.1 estimates of unobserved clonotypes. For all TCRbeta clonotypes obtained by the gDNA method from a handful of donors, generation probabilities were computed with OLGA. TCRdb provides this immuneACCESS table in a form limited to in-frame rearrangements. Some clones are lacking; in checked studies, under half of them reflect an unresolved V gene, and why the rest are absent is not known. V and J calls and clone size follow that table, whereas D and trimming were derived from the DNA. A total of over 2 million clones appear in this sample, around 93% of them only once. 0.3% to 0.4% of the sample goes to the ten largest clones.

The chain couples TRBV10-3 to TRBJ2-5, with 9 junctional bases fitting TRBD2. The tail of the sequence fits TRBJ2-7 better, so the J call may be wrong. The sequence derives from a man aged 18 to 29 in good health. Some clones in this sample may be carry-over from other donors' samples. Sequencing was done on a sample of naive CD4+ T cells from PBMCs. Taken with the paper, the label for cell subset or site translates to: CD45RA+ positively selected. The CDR3 in this case is CAISDGASGTNSYEQYF. The DNA is TGTGCCATCAGTGATGGGGCTAGCGGGACGAACTCCTACGAGCAGTACTTC.